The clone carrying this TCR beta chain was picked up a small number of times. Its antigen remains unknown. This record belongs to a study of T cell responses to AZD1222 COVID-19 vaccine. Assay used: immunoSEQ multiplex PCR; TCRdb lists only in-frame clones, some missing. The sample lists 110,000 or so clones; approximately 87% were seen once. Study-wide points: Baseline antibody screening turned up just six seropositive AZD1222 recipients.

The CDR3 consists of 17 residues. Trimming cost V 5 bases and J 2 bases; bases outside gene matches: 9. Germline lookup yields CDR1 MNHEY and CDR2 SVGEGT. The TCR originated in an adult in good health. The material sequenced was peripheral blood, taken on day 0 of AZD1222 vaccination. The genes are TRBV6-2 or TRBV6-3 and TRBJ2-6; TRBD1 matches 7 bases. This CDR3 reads CASSTRPGTAGANVLTF. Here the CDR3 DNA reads TGTGCCAGCAGTACCCGCCCCGGGACAGCTGGGGCCAACGTCCTGACTTTC.